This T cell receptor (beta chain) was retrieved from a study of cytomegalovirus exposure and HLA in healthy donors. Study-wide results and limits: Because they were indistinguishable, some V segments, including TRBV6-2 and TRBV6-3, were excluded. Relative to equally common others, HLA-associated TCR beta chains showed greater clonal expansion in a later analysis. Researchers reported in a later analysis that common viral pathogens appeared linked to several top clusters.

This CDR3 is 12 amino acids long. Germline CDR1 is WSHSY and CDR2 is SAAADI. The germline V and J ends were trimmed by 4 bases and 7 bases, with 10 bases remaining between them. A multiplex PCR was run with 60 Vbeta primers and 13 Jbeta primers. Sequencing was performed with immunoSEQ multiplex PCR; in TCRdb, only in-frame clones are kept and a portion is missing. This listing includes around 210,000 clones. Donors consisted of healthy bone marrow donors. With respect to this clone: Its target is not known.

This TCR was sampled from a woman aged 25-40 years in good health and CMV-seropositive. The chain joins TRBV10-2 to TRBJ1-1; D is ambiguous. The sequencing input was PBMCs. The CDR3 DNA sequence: TGCGCCAGCAGTGGGACTGCCAGTGAAGCTTTCTTT. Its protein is CASSGTASEAFF.